These 23 T cell receptor beta chains came from one sample sequenced in a study of CD8+CD57+ T cells in acquired aplastic anemia. Profiling that covered TCR beta VDJ and CDR3 relied on genomic DNA as its template. TCRdb used MiXCR to reprocess the reads, holding one entry per CDR3 protein. The table lists about 110,000 distinct CDR3 sequences, around 50% of them singletons. Source material: sorted CD4+, CD8+, or CD8+CD57+ T cells (not recorded which) from PBMCs. The source is a human donor in good health, serving as a control.

This clonotype was counted a few times. The rearrangement links TRBV19 to TRBJ1-5; D remains unclear. The germline CDR1 and CDR2 sequences are LNHDA and SQIVND (reference sequence). The ends were cut back, 9 bases at V and 3 bases at J, with 12 bases in the middle. The CDR3 extends over 13 amino acids. CDR3 sequence reads: CASSDALNQPQHF. Here the CDR3 DNA reads TGTGCCAGCAGTGACGCCCTCAATCAGCCCCAGCATTTT.

This clonotype has at least ten counts. J is TRBJ2-2 and V is TRBV4-3, with D possibly being TRBD2 (5 bases). The germline gives CDR1 LGHNA, CDR2 YSLEER. The V end was cut by 0 bases, the J end by 7 bases, with 12 bases between. CDR3 size: 15 residues. The CDR3 spells CASSQERAGDGELFF. CDR3 DNA sequence: TGCGCCAGCAGCCAAGAGCGGGCCGGGGACGGGGAGCTGTTTTTT.

This clonotype was observed at least ten times. The chain uses TRBV27 and TRBJ1-1; possibly TRBD1 for D (5 bases). The CDR3 contains 15 residues. Trimming took 2 bases from V and 0 from J, leaving 10 bases between them. Germline loops: CDR1 MNHEY, CDR2 SMNVEV (reference sequence). CDR3 nucleotides: TGTGCCAGCAGTTTAATTGGGGGATTGAACACTGAAGCTTTCTTT. The encoded protein is CASSLIGGLNTEAFF.

This clonotype was found many times. This chain joins TRBV9 and TRBJ2-7; 10 bases fit TRBD2. This CDR3 contains 15 residues. CDR1 SGDLS and CDR2 YYNGEE come from the germline V gene. J lost 3 bases, V lost 0 bases, and 3 bases had no gene match. Here the CDR3 DNA reads TGTGCCAGCAGCGTAGGAAGCGGGGGGGTCTACGAGCAGTACTTC. Residues: CASSVGSGGVYEQYF.

The rearrangement links TRBV29-1 to TRBJ2-7, with 7 bases lining up with TRBD2. The CDR3 spans 13 residues. V dropped 5 bases and J dropped 6; count of bases not matched to a gene: 10. Germline V gives CDR1 SQVTM, CDR2 ANQGSEA. The CDR3 coding sequence is TGCAGCGTTAGACGGGAGGAACCCTGCGAGCAGTACTTC. It codes for CSVRREEPCEQYF.

This clonotype was found many times. The chain uses TRBV7-2 and TRBJ1-1, with 8 bases lining up with TRBD1. The V gene end was trimmed by 5 bases and the J gene end by 11 bases; junction bases not matched to a gene: 10. Per germline, CDR1 SGHTA and CDR2 FQGNSA. The length of the CDR3 is 13 residues. The CDR3 DNA reads TGTGCCAGCAGCCTGTCCCAGGGGGCATCGGCTTTCTTT. Its translation: CASSLSQGASAFF.

Note on this clonotype: This may come from a read error, since a much larger clone is one base off. J is TRBJ2-5 and V is TRBV13, with 7 positions matching TRBD1. CDR3 length: 18 residues. In germline, CDR1 is PRHDT, CDR2 FYEKMQ (reference sequence). The CDR3 DNA is TGTGCCGGCAGCGCCCTTCACGACAGGGACCGGGGCAGGGAGACCCAGTACTTC. It is translated as CAGSALHDRDRGRETQYF.

V gene TRBV25-1 combines with J gene TRBJ1-2; D ambiguous. This CDR3 spans 15 amino acids. The V gene's germline CDR1 is MGHDK and CDR2 SYGVNS. Between the trimmed V and J ends, which lost 8 bases and 4 bases, there was a span of 20 bases. The CDR3 reads CASHPDGLRLYGYTF. The CDR3 coding sequence is TGTGCCAGCCACCCGGACGGACTAAGACTCTATGGCTACACCTTC.

This clonotype was detected many times. The V gene is TRBV7-8, the J gene TRBJ2-7; a possible D gene is TRBD1 (6 bases). The germline V gene has CDR1 SGHVS and CDR2 FQNEAQ. CDR3 length: 16 amino acids. The V end lost 4 bases, the J end lost 7 bases, and 23 bases lay between the germline ends. CDR3 bases: TGTGCCAGCAGCTCCCCCGGTAGACAGGCTGTGAGGGAGCAGTACTTC. This gives the protein CASSSPGRQAVREQYF.

A few counts support this clonotype. The chain couples TRBV7-2 to TRBJ1-5; D is unclear. Trimming stripped 1 base from V and 6 bases from J, with 7 bases between. Germline V gene sequence: CDR1 SGHTA, CDR2 FQGNSA. The CDR3 is 13 residues long. For the CDR3, the DNA is TGTGCCAGCAGCTTAGAGGGTGGTCAGCCCCAGCATTTT. Its translation is CASSLEGGQPQHF.

J is TRBJ2-1 and V is TRBV29-1; TRBD1 matches 8 bases. V lost 4 bases and J lost 3; bases outside the gene matches: 2. The germline V gene has CDR1 SQVTM and CDR2 ANQGSEA. The CDR3 is made up of 13 amino acids. The CDR3 here is CSVVGQVYNEQFF. CDR3 in DNA: TGCAGCGTTGTGGGACAGGTCTACAATGAGCAGTTCTTC.

The chain has TRBV19 and TRBJ1-2; D remains ambiguous. The V end lost 0 bases, the J end lost 11 bases, and 7 bases lay between the germline ends. In germline, CDR1 is LNHDA, CDR2 SQIVND (reference sequence). The length of the CDR3 is 11 residues. In DNA, the CDR3 is TGTGCCAGTAGTATAGATCGACGGTACACCTTC. Amino acid sequence: CASSIDRRYTF.

This clonotype was counted ten times or more. The chain links TRBV18 to TRBJ2-5, with D uncertain. This CDR3 has 13 amino acids. Looked up from germline, CDR1 is KGHSH and CDR2 is LQKENI. The V and J ends lost 6 bases and 1 base respectively, with 9 bases between them. In DNA, the CDR3 is TGTGCCAGCTCCCAGGCGACCCAAGAGACCCAGTACTTC. It specifies CASSQATQETQYF.

Only one count was recorded for this clonotype. CDR3 bases: TGTGCCAGCAGCTTAACCCTGCACACTGAAGCTTTCTTT. Protein product: CASSLTLHTEAFF. The gene calls are TRBV11-2 and TRBJ1-1, with D unresolved. This CDR3 is 13 amino acids long. Trimming took 2 bases from V and 3 from J, leaving 7 bases between them. CDR1 is SGHAT, CDR2 FQNNGV, per germline.

The J gene is TRBJ2-3, the V gene TRBV5-1; the D call may be TRBD1 or TRBD2 (5 bases each). Trimming took off 4 bases at V and 1 base at J, with 13 bases between the two ends. This CDR3 spans 15 amino acids. The germline V gene has CDR1 SGHRS and CDR2 YFSETQ. The DNA of the CDR3 is TGCGCCAGCAGCCCGGGGCGAGGGGGCACAGATACGCAGTATTTT. It is translated as CASSPGRGGTDTQYF.

The chain combines TRBV29-1 with TRBJ2-7, with 11 nucleotides matching TRBD1. Germline lookup yields CDR1 SQVTM and CDR2 ANQGSEA. Trimming cost V 0 bases and J 5 bases; bases outside gene matches: 6. The CDR3 length is 15 residues. The CDR3: CSVEERDRGDHEQYF. Written as DNA, the CDR3 is TGCAGCGTTGAAGAACGGGACAGGGGGGACCACGAGCAGTACTTC.

With regard to this clonotype: A junction boundary mismatches the germline segment, possibly from a read error. The chain uses TRBV20-1 and TRBJ1-2, with D perhaps TRBD1 (6 bases). This CDR3 comprises 13 residues. Germline CDR1 reads DFQATT; CDR2 reads SNEGSKA (reference sequence). CDR3 sequence: CSARARDTIQTPF. The DNA of the CDR3 is TGCAGTGCTAGAGCCCGGGACACCATTCAGACCCCCTTC.

This clonotype has a single count. This rearrangement joins TRBV11-3 to TRBJ2-7; D is unresolved. The V gene lost 2 bases and the J gene lost 0 bases, with 11 bases spanning the gap. The germline V gene encodes CDR1 SGHNT and CDR2 YENEEA. This CDR3 spans 15 amino acids. For the CDR3, the DNA is TGTGCCAGCAGCTTATTCGGCACCTACTCCTACGAGCAGTACTTC. Encoded protein: CASSLFGTYSYEQYF. The full variable domain, in which reference TRBV11-3 and TRBJ2-7 provide the parts outside the CDR3, is EAGVVQSPRYKIIEKKQPVAFWCNPISGHNTLYWYLQNLGQGPELLIRYENEEAVDDSQLPKDRFSAERLKGVDSTLKIQPAELGDSAVYLCASSLFGTYSYEQYFGPGTRLTVT.

This chain connects TRBV12-3 or TRBV12-4 to TRBJ2-2; 7 nucleotides agree with TRBD1. Germline trimming cut 8 bases from V and 2 bases from J; bases unmatched to any gene: 5. The CDR3 is 14 residues long. The CDR3 DNA follows: TGTGCCAGCGCGGCAGGGGGAAACACCGGGGAGCTGTTTTTT. Protein: CASAAGGNTGELFF.

This clonotype was detected only once. The chain joins TRBV7-9 to TRBJ2-7, with a weak D call TRBD2 (6 bases). CDR3 length: 13 amino acids. Germline V gene data show CDR1 as SEHNR and CDR2 as FQNEAQ (reference sequence). Between the trimmed V and J ends, which lost 5 bases and 3 bases, there was a span of 11 bases. CDR3 residues: CASSRGVVYEQYF. The CDR3 DNA reads TGTGCCAGCAGCCGCGGGGTAGTCTACGAGCAGTACTTC.

Remarks on this clonotype: A single base separates this from a much larger clone, so it may be a read error. The chain has TRBV3-1 and TRBJ1-5; D not resolved. CDR3 length: 14 residues. CDR1 and CDR2 (germline): LGHDT, YNNKEL (reference sequence). CDR3: CASSQVHSIQPQHF. The CDR3 nucleotides are TGTGCCAGCAGCCAAGTCCATAGCATTCAGCCCCAGCATTTT.

This clonotype has ten or more counts. The chain uses TRBV19 and TRBJ1-1; D remains unclear. Trimming removed 7 bases from V and 8 bases from J, with 11 bases in between. Looked up from germline, CDR1 is LNHDA and CDR2 is SQIVND (reference sequence). The CDR3 runs 11 residues. The CDR3: CASIPGVEAFF. The CDR3 nucleotides are TGTGCCAGTATTCCGGGAGTGGAAGCTTTCTTT.

The CDR3 DNA follows: TGTGCCACCAGTGCAGGGGGCTACACCTTC. It encodes CATSAGGYTF. This chain joins TRBV24-1 and TRBJ1-2; tentatively, D is TRBD1 (5 bases). The V end lost 5 bases, the J end lost 8 bases, and 5 bases lay between the germline ends. There are 10 residues in the CDR3. Germline V lookup: CDR1 KGHDR, CDR2 SFDVKD.